The table lists the clone carrying this TCR beta chain with many counts. As yet, its antigen is unknown. Deletions cut 5 bases from V and 2 bases from J, with 12 bases between. From germline, CDR1 is SQVTM and CDR2 ANQGSEA. This CDR3 has 13 residues. These data are taken from a study of T cells in Graves' hyperthyroidism and ophthalmopathy. Study-level information: Once the initial diagnosis was made, peripheral blood was obtained before any treatment.

Template material for amplifying TCR beta CDR3 regions consisted of RNA transcripts. Researchers ran a first-round RT-PCR on the TCR CDR3 using the HTBI primer set. TCRdb re-analysed the multiplex PCR reads in MiXCR, keeping a single row per CDR3 protein. Of around 420,000 distinct CDR3 sequences listed, roughly 13% are singletons. No progression to ophthalmopathy during 18 months of follow-up defined stable disease. Lactation, pregnancy, other autoimmune disease or uncontrolled infection excluded patients. Study outcomes and limitations: Among clonotypes expanded in thyroid above 0.001, most were also found in blood.

The TCR was taken from a woman aged 18-29 years with Graves' hyperthyroidism. The chain joins TRBV29-1 to TRBJ2-5, with D unclear. The sequenced sample consisted of blood. The chain's CDR3 is CSVISPFQETQYF. For the CDR3, the DNA is TGCAGCGTTATATCTCCCTTTCAAGAGACCCAGTACTTC.